A few counts support the clone carrying this TCR beta chain. TCRdb itself ran the RT-PCR reads through MiXCR, one entry per CDR3 protein. The sample records fewer than 500,000 distinct CDR3 sequences, roughly 17% being singletons. This sample is drawn from a study of patients and donors after allogeneic stem cell transplantation. V was clipped by 0 bases and J by 9 bases; unmatched bases: 13. The CDR3 runs 16 residues. Germline lookup yields CDR1 LGHDT and CDR2 YNNKEL (reference sequence). The sequence came from a human donor who was either an allogeneic HSCT recipient or a stem cell or donor lymphocyte infusion donor (not recorded which). It is not recorded whose cells these are; they may come from a transplant donor. The sequencing input was blood, either unsorted or a sorted T cell fraction (not recorded which). The chain combines TRBV3-1 with TRBJ2-7; 8 nucleotides line up with TRBD2. CDR3 protein: CASSQDRTSGPLGQYF. CDR3 sequence (DNA): TGTGCCAGCAGCCAAGATCGCACTAGCGGACCCCTGGGGCAGTACTTC.